This paragraph reports one TCR beta chain. This clone was seen more than once but under ten times. Its antigen has not been determined. Nothing much larger sits one base from this clone, and base qualities are not available. The cohort comprised under 700 healthy bone marrow donors. All cohort members were sampled while nominally healthy, although unrecorded immune exposures were likely present. The donor tested CMV seronegative and was one of the 352 seronegative cohort members. Each donor provided a peripheral blood sample, and peripheral blood mononuclear cells were used for TCR beta sequencing. Genomic DNA was extracted from the blood cell samples with the Qiagen DNeasy Blood Extraction Kit. This entry belongs to a study of cytomegalovirus exposure and HLA in healthy donors (dated by TCRdb to 2016 to 2017). Background for the entire study: An earlier analysis of some 550 of the donors reported about 250 Gb of sequence data and 117 million unique TCR beta sequences from about 200 million T cells. Approximately 310 gigabases of sequencing data and roughly 90 million unique TCR sequences were included in an early release covering under 650 HLA-typed donors. The genetic ancestry cluster associated with self-reported Caucasian donors included 65% to 90% of the 398 genotyped donors. The aim of the study was to test whether cataloging public T cell receptors could identify signatures of past pathogen exposure. The study profiled the T cell repertoires of fewer than 850 subjects by immunosequencing and related them to cytomegalovirus serostatus. A separate validation cohort of over 95 different subjects was used in addition to the 666-subject first cohort. To predict cytomegalovirus infection status, the study combined high-throughput TCR immunosequencing, statistical association of individual TCRs with disease status, and machine learning. A later analysis re-examined previously published TCR beta repertoires from roughly 650 donors and added high-resolution HLA genotyping to investigate patterns of TCR occurrence. Rather than using new phenotypic data, the later analysis identified candidate immune exposures from TCR beta sequences and from how often those sequences occurred across donors. In an earlier analysis of 500 to 650 of the donors, high-throughput TCR beta sequencing was used to judge whether each TCR beta V gene segment behaved as functional or pseudogenic. Alongside the repertoire data, information on donor age, sex, ethnicity and CMV serostatus was compiled. Genome-wide SNP genotypes for about three fifths of the 666 donors were used in a later genetic analysis, which treated that subset as a discovery cohort. Every discovery cohort repertoire had been produced on one sequencing platform. HLA typing covered class I and class II loci at four-digit resolution. Typing coverage differed by locus: A, B, C, DRB1 and DQB1 were typed in roughly 620-630 donors, DQA1 in about 510, DPA1 in some 610, and DPB1 in 450 to 480. Because of strong linkage in the cohort, roughly five DR-DQ haplotypes were treated as single units for association and clustering. Among 398 genotyped donors of the cohort, an average of about 240,000 unique TCR beta nucleotide sequences were sequenced per donor, about a sixth of them non-productive. Overall study outcomes, separate from this receptor: Three of the identified cytomegalovirus-associated TCR beta chains were confirmed in vitro to be specific for cytomegalovirus antigens. A later analysis associated about 17,000 TCR beta sequences with specific HLA alleles at a false discovery rate of 0.05. Strong co-occurrence of HLA alleles, especially DR and DQ, made assigning TCR associations to individual alleles difficult. The classifier was reported to diagnose cytomegalovirus status with high specificity and sensitivity in both the original and validation cohorts. In a later analysis, several top co-occurrence clusters were reported to appear linked to parvovirus B19, influenza, CMV and Epstein-Barr virus. In a later analysis, most CMV-associated TCR beta chains were found to appear HLA-restricted, with HLA associations seemingly driven largely by CMV exposure. Sequencing depth was assumed to be roughly uniform across donors in the presence/absence analyses, though that assumption may not hold. The authors suggested that the approach could potentially be extended to other disease states and immunological phenotypes. Because counts were too low, around 17 rarely observed V segments, including chromosome 9 orphons, were left out of the earlier analysis of several hundred of the donors. Because some donors lacked HLA typing at each locus, the association tests relied only on the typed subset. Across donors, most TCR sequences were observed very rarely, whereas some public TCRs were present in many individuals. According to a later genetic analysis, donors in an Asian-associated ancestry cluster had fewer N-insertions in productive TCRs than the approximately 670-donor mean. According to a later analysis, TCR association rates differed among HLA loci, with DRB1 alleles showing the most associated TCRs and HLA-C alleles showing the fewest. For the cohort, immune exposure information was limited to CMV serostatus. A later genetic analysis associated a missense DCLRE1C variant with V-gene and J-gene trimming of TCR beta chains, and an independent cohort replicated the association. A cluster of highly shared sequence variants was judged likely to represent a technical artifact of the sequencing pipeline. Only TCR beta chains were sequenced in this cohort, and the absence of alpha or paired-chain data limited detectable features. A further reported finding was that TCR beta sequences accurately predicted the HLA-A and HLA-B alleles for most subjects in the first cohort. A total of 150 to 200 TCR beta chains were listed by the study as associated with cytomegalovirus. Correlated functional status among segregating V segments might reflect linkage disequilibrium, but an unknown experimental factor could not be ruled out. In a later analysis, HLA-associated TCR beta chains were found to be more clonally expanded and to have lower generation probabilities than equally common non-associated chains. Some IMGT-functional V segments, including TRBV6-2 and TRBV6-3, could not be distinguished by the 87-base-pair reads and were therefore excluded. In an earlier analysis of a few hundred of the donors, most TCR beta V segments were observed in productive rearrangements about 87% or about 30% of the time, broadly matching IMGT annotations.

The CDR3 contains 13 residues, cysteine and phenylalanine counted. Just CDR3 DNA is preserved here, 39 bases in frame from base 1. Per the germline V gene, SQVTM is the CDR1 and ANQGSEA is the CDR2. Library prep was done by the immunoSEQ multiplex PCR assay. The multiplex PCR relied on a mix of 60 forward primers for TCR Vbeta segments and 13 reverse primers for TCR Jbeta segments. Amplification of the CDR3 region of rearranged TCR beta genes was performed with a multiplex PCR assay on genomic DNA. Amplified TCR beta libraries were sequenced as 87-base-pair reads on the Illumina HiSeq System. On the study's bioinformatics: A later analysis tallied around 87 million unique TCR beta chains across the 666 repertoires, and approximately 12 million of those chains were shared by two or more donors. To remove PCR and sequencing errors, raw reads were error-corrected and collapsed into unique sequences using a nearest-neighbor algorithm that merged closely related sequences. To assign V, D and J gene segments, CDR3 sequences were aligned to IMGT reference sequences. Each retained sequence needed at least a six-nucleotide match to both a V gene segment and a J gene segment. Rearrangements were classified as productive when the CDR3 lacked stop codons and remained in frame with V and J, and all other rearrangements were classified as non-productive. CDR3 was defined according to IMGT convention as the region running from the second conserved V-encoded cysteine to the conserved J-encoded phenylalanine. The earlier analysis of 587 of the donors excluded sequences that lacked an unambiguous match to a single V gene segment. An earlier analysis of a few hundred of the donors classified V segments as functional when productive rearrangements were above 56.7% and as segregating when the standard deviation between donors was above 5%. To diagnose cytomegalovirus status from the catalog of TCR beta chain sequences, a statistical classification framework was built. V and J gene assignment, in a later analysis, came from comparing TCR nucleotide sequences with IMGT/GENE-DB human TR gene sequences. The TCRdist pipeline was used in a later analysis to assign CDR3 sequences and most-parsimonious VDJ recombination scenarios. In a later analysis, each TCR beta chain was defined by its CDR3 amino acid sequence together with its V-gene family, and reads without a unique V-gene family were excluded. As a way to deal with suspected cross-contamination and a sequencing artifact, a later analysis dropped over 550 nucleotide sequences that were highly shared and had low generation probability. For each public chain, a later analysis derived a clonal expansion index from normalized ranks of inferred template counts within each repertoire. In a later analysis, generation probabilities were computed with a VDJ recombination model fitted to out-of-frame rearrangements, and the resulting probabilities were checked against IGoR. Hypergeometric tests were used in a later analysis to score TCR-TCR, TCR-HLA and TCR-CMV co-occurrence, with a repertoire-size bias correction applied to the TCR pairs. To estimate false discovery rates, a later analysis permuted the HLA or CMV assignments 20 times. In a later analysis, co-occurring TCRs were grouped with DBSCAN, and TCRdist sequence similarity was added when clustering was performed within HLA-allele-positive subsets. Co-occurrence clustering excluded repertoires with fewer than 30,000 or more than 120,000 public chains, plus five with anomalous nucleotide sharing. In TCRdb, the immuneACCESS table is reduced to in-frame sequences with V and J assigned. These tables do not hold every clone; where another copy was compared, an unresolved V gene accounts for under half, and the others remain unexplained. V and J calls plus clone size are reproduced from that table; the DNA served to infer D and trimming. The sample includes 200,000 to 250,000 clones, with roughly 80% observed a single time. The ten largest clones represent 0.2% to 0.25% of the sample.

Sequenced input: PBMCs. Recombination joined TRBV29-1 with TRBJ2-3, with TRBD2 perhaps the D gene, on 6 matching bases. This clonotype was sampled from a girl aged 2 to 10 in good health and CMV-seronegative. The DNA sequence is as follows: TGCAGTAGCAGCATGGGGGGAACAGATACGCAGTATTTT. It is translated as CSSSMGGTDTQYF.